The 20 T cell receptor beta chains below come from one sample, sequenced in a study of control samples from healthy donors and cancer patients. TCRdb keeps only in-frame clones here, not all; method: immunoSEQ multiplex PCR. The repertoire holds 46,000 or so clones, with over 85% as singletons. Sequences were obtained from PBMCs. These receptors all come from a woman between 50 and 59 years old with head and neck cancer.

This rearrangement joins TRBV28 to TRBJ1-1; weak D call: TRBD1 (5 bases). The CDR3 runs 13 residues. Germline CDR1 is MDHEN and CDR2 is SYDVKM. The V gene lost 5 bases and the J gene lost 5 bases, with 12 bases spanning the gap. Written as DNA, the CDR3 is TGTGCCAGCAGTGTAGAGGGGAGAACTGAAGCTTTCTTT. Translation gives CASSVEGRTEAFF.

This clone has only one observation. The rearrangement uses TRBV6-1 and TRBJ2-5; 8 bases line up with TRBD2. Germline V gene lookup returns CDR1 MNHNS and CDR2 SASEGT. The CDR3 loop spans 15 amino acids. The J segment lost 4 bases and the V segment lost 1 base, leaving 5 bases of the junction unmatched. The CDR3 sequence: CASSEGPGGRETQYF. CDR3 DNA: TGTGCCAGCAGTGAAGGTCCGGGAGGGCGAGAGACCCAGTACTTC.

The V and J genes are TRBV28 and TRBJ1-5; the match to TRBD1 covers 11 bases. The V gene end was trimmed by 6 bases and the J gene end by 7 bases; junction bases not matched to a gene: 8. The germline V gene encodes CDR1 MDHEN and CDR2 SYDVKM. The CDR3 extends over 15 amino acids. CDR3 in amino acids: CASRPGQGAGQPQHF. CDR3 bases: TGTGCCAGCAGGCCCGGACAGGGGGCAGGACAGCCCCAGCATTTT.

The rearrangement joins TRBV10-1 to TRBJ2-1; D gene uncertain. CDR3 size: 11 residues. The germline CDR1 and CDR2 sequences are WNHNN and SYGVQD (reference sequence). V lost 0 bases and J lost 10, with 4 bases in between. The CDR3 sequence: CASSESQEQFF. CDR3 DNA sequence: TGCGCCAGCAGTGAGTCCCAAGAGCAGTTCTTC.

V and J are TRBV28 and TRBJ2-1; 7 bases line up with TRBD2. CDR3 length: 16 amino acids. CDR1 is MDHEN and CDR2 is SYDVKM in the germline V gene. The junction had 8 bases not matched to a gene; V was cut back by 1 base and J by 5 bases. The CDR3 DNA reads TGTGCCAGCAGTTTATCTAGCGCTAGCGGAAACAATGAGCAGTTCTTC. Amino acids: CASSLSSASGNNEQFF.

V is TRBV29-1 and J is TRBJ1-5; D gene uncertain. Trimming cost V 4 bases and J 0 bases, with 7 bases left between them. The CDR3 contains 13 residues. Per germline, CDR1 SQVTM and CDR2 ANQGSEA. CDR3 protein: CSVVVTSNQPQHF. In nucleotides, the CDR3 is TGCAGCGTTGTGGTCACTAGCAATCAGCCCCAGCATTTT.

This sequence joins TRBV19 and TRBJ1-2; D possibly corresponds to TRBD1 (5 bases). CDR3 length equals 15 residues. Germline V CDR1 and CDR2: LNHDA, SQIVND (reference sequence). V dropped 6 bases and J dropped 1 base, with 15 bases sitting between them. The CDR3 DNA follows: TGTGCCAGTAGCCGCGCGGGGGGAAATAACTATGGCTACACCTTC. It encodes CASSRAGGNNYGYTF.

This sequence joins TRBV7-2 and TRBJ1-3; D is perhaps TRBD1 (6 bases). This CDR3 region has 19 residues. The V gene's germline CDR1 is SGHTA and CDR2 FQGNSA. V gave up 2 bases and J gave up 0 bases, with 20 bases separating them. The CDR3 spells CASSLTTQGGVYSGNTIYF. As DNA, the CDR3 is TGTGCCAGCAGCTTAACCACCCAAGGGGGGGTTTACTCTGGAAACACCATATATTTT. Full variable domain (missing parts from reference TRBV7-2 and TRBJ1-3): GAGVSQSPSNKVTEKGKDVELRCDPISGHTALYWYRQSLGQGLEFLIYFQGNSAPDKSGLPSDRFSAERTGGSVSTLTIQRTQQEDSAVYLCASSLTTQGGVYSGNTIYFGEGSWLTVV.

This clone was seen only once. J is TRBJ2-1 and V is TRBV6-5; a possible D gene is TRBD1 (5 bases). Trimming cost V 2 bases and J 1 base, with 6 bases left between them. The CDR3 contains 14 residues. Germline CDR1 MNHEY, CDR2 SVGAGI. CDR3 residues: CASSYRGSYNEQFF. DNA of the CDR3: TGTGCCAGCAGTTACAGGGGTTCCTACAATGAGCAGTTCTTC.

The chain joins TRBV5-1 to TRBJ2-3; D gene uncertain. The CDR3 sequence is 14 residues long. CDR1 and CDR2 from the germline V gene are SGHRS and YFSETQ. V lost 0 bases to trimming and J lost 5 bases, with 10 bases between them. DNA of the CDR3: TGCGCCAGCAGCTTGGACACTGGTGAAGATACGCAGTATTTT. Protein sequence: CASSLDTGEDTQYF.

Here the CDR3 reads CASSLDKDQPQHF. For the CDR3, the DNA is TGCGCCAGCAGCTTGGACAAGGATCAGCCCCAGCATTTT. This chain joins TRBV5-1 and TRBJ1-5, with no clear D. CDR3 length equals 13 residues. Looked up from germline, CDR1 is SGHRS and CDR2 is YFSETQ. The V gene lost 0 bases and the J gene lost 5 bases, with 6 bases spanning the gap.

This chain joins TRBV3-1 (or the pseudogene TRBV3-2) and TRBJ1-1; D not resolved. V gave up 1 base and J gave up 2 bases, with 8 bases separating them. This CDR3 has 14 residues. From germline, CDR1 is LGHDT and CDR2 YNNKEL (reference sequence). CDR3 amino acids: CASSQVGRNTEAFF. The CDR3 region has the DNA TGTGCCAGCAGCCAAGTCGGGAGAAACACTGAAGCTTTCTTT.

The chain has TRBV19 and TRBJ1-5, with D perhaps matching TRBD1 (5 bases). The CDR3 sequence is 16 residues long. Germline values: CDR1 LNHDA, CDR2 SQIVND (reference sequence). Between the trimmed V and J ends, which lost 2 bases and 1 base, there was a span of 12 bases. The CDR3 bases are TGTGCCAGTAGTATACGGGGGGTAGGAAGCAATCAGCCCCAGCATTTT. It codes for CASSIRGVGSNQPQHF.

This chain connects TRBV11-2 to TRBJ2-2; 10 bases are a match to TRBD1. The junction had 2 bases not matched to a gene; V was cut back by 5 bases and J by 5 bases. The CDR3 extends over 14 amino acids. CDR1 is SGHAT and CDR2 is FQNNGV in the germline V gene. This CDR3 reads CASSPGQGTGELFF. DNA for the CDR3: TGTGCCAGCAGCCCGGGACAGGGGACCGGGGAGCTGTTTTTT.

The V and J genes are TRBV19 and TRBJ1-1; no clear D. The germline V and J ends were trimmed by 5 bases and 3 bases, with 16 bases remaining between them. The CDR3 extends over 15 amino acids. The V gene's germline CDR1 is LNHDA and CDR2 SQIVND (reference sequence). As DNA, the CDR3 is TGTGCCAGTAGTCCGGGGAGGAACTCCTACACTGAAGCTTTCTTT. This encodes CASSPGRNSYTEAFF.

The chain carries TRBV10-1 and TRBJ2-3; 13 nucleotides align to TRBD2. Germline V gene sequence: CDR1 WNHNN, CDR2 SYGVQD (reference sequence). V dropped 2 bases and J dropped 4; count of bases not matched to a gene: 18. This CDR3 comprises 21 residues. In DNA, the CDR3 is TGCGCCAGCAGTGAGGGACCGACTAGCGGGAGGACCAGGGAGGAGGCAGATACGCAGTATTTT. Encoded protein: CASSEGPTSGRTREEADTQYF.

This chain uses TRBV3-1 (or the pseudogene TRBV3-2) with TRBJ2-5, with D perhaps TRBD1 (5 bases). Deletions cut 3 bases from V and 4 bases from J, with 9 bases between. This CDR3 comprises 13 residues. Germline CDR1 is LGHDT and CDR2 is YNNKEL (reference sequence). The CDR3 is CASSQGQRETQYF. The CDR3, as DNA: TGTGCCAGCAGCCAGGGGCAGCGAGAGACCCAGTACTTC.

The genes are TRBV5-4 and TRBJ2-5, with D unclear. The germline V gene has CDR1 SGHNT and CDR2 YYREEE (reference sequence). The CDR3 has 14 residues. V lost 1 base and J 3 bases, leaving 10 bases between the germline ends. The CDR3 region is CASSLRQSKETQYF. As DNA, the CDR3 is TGTGCCAGCAGCTTGCGGCAGAGTAAAGAGACCCAGTACTTC.

The chain employs TRBV3-1 (or the pseudogene TRBV3-2) and TRBJ1-2, with D perhaps TRBD1 (5 bases). Germline V gene data show CDR1 as LGHDT and CDR2 as YNNKEL (reference sequence). The CDR3 is 15 residues long. V lost 1 base, J lost 4 bases, and 13 bases lay in between. The CDR3 sequence is CASSQGGTGFYGYTF. The CDR3 DNA sequence: TGTGCCAGCAGCCAAGGGGGTACAGGCTTCTATGGCTACACCTTC.

This rearrangement joins TRBV2 to TRBJ2-5; 9 positions agree with TRBD2. The V and J ends lost 5 bases and 1 base, in that order; junction bases with no gene match: 5. This CDR3 spans 15 amino acids. Germline CDR1 is SNHLY and CDR2 is FYNNEI. The CDR3 sequence: CASSPGLALQETQYF. The CDR3 DNA sequence: TGTGCCAGCAGTCCTGGACTAGCGCTCCAAGAGACCCAGTACTTC.